A selection of T cell receptor beta chains follows, all from one sample in a study of blood T cell repertoires in COVID-19. Only in-frame clones appear in the TCRdb table, and some are missing; sequencing was by immunoSEQ multiplex PCR. The sample consists of roughly 440,000 clones, more than 70% of them appearing once. The sequencing sample was made of peripheral blood. The receptor source for this set is a woman between 50 and 59 years old with COVID-19, enrolled during active disease. The CDR3 runs from the conserved cysteine through the conserved F or W. A D gene is named only where the DNA matches it firmly. Size tells how often a clone was seen (once, few, many) or the class of an expanded clone, and some rows leave it out.

>TRBV19|-|-|TRBJ2-7
CASSRGDFSSYEQYF
TGTGCCAGTAGTAGAGGGGACTTCAGCTCCTACGAGCAGTACTTC
>TRBV7-2|-|-|TRBJ1-4
CASSLGGVSAKLFF
TGTGCCAGCAGCTTAGGCGGGGTATCGGCAAAACTGTTTTTT
>TRBV11-2|-|-|TRBJ1-1
CASSPRIGTEAFF
TGTGCCAGCAGCCCGAGGATAGGCACTGAAGCTTTCTTT
>TRBV4-1|few|-|TRBJ1-1
CASSQDPRAEAFF
TGCGCCAGCAGCCAAGATCCCAGGGCTGAAGCTTTCTTT
>TRBV7-9|few|TRBD1|TRBJ1-1
CASGPDRRDSNTEAFF
TGTGCCAGCGGCCCGGACCGGCGGGACAGCAACACTGAAGCTTTCTTT
>TRBV10-3|-|TRBD2|TRBJ2-5
CAIGDGTSFKETQYF
TGTGCCATCGGGGACGGGACTAGCTTTAAGGAGACCCAGTACTTC
>TRBV30|once|-|TRBJ2-7
CAWRARGGTYEQYF
TGTGCCTGGAGGGCAAGGGGGGGCACCTACGAGCAGTACTTC
>TRBV11-2|-|-|TRBJ1-3
CASSYSQGSGNTIYF
TGTGCCAGCAGCTACTCCCAGGGATCTGGAAACACCATATATTTT
>TRBV28|-|TRBD1|TRBJ2-7
CASSPSTGFGHEQYF
TGTGCCAGCAGTCCCTCGACAGGGTTCGGCCACGAGCAGTACTTC
>TRBV11-2|once|TRBD2|TRBJ2-1
CASSPREGYNEQFF
TGTGCCAGCAGCCCCCGGGAGGGGTACAATGAGCAGTTCTTC
>TRBV2|-|TRBD2|TRBJ2-1
CAIGTSGVYNEQFF
TGTGCCATCGGGACTAGCGGGGTCTACAATGAGCAGTTCTTC
>TRBV18|-|-|TRBJ2-6
CASSPSSGANVLTF
TGTGCCAGCTCCCCGAGCTCTGGGGCCAACGTCCTGACTTTC
>TRBV5-1|once|-|TRBJ1-1
CASSLRQGKTEAFF
TGCGCCAGCAGCTTGAGGCAGGGTAAGACTGAAGCTTTCTTT
>TRBV4-1|-|TRBD2|TRBJ2-7
CASSRSGGAGYEQYF
TGCGCCAGCAGCCGATCGGGGGGAGCGGGCTACGAGCAGTACTTC